Presented here are 17 T cell receptor beta chains from one specimen sequenced in a study of shared clonotypes between healthy human individuals. Naive CD8 cells were CD45RO-negative, positively selected for CCR7, excluding terminally differentiated effector memory CD45RA+ cells. Generated by immunoSEQ multiplex PCR, the TCRdb table keeps only in-frame clones and is missing some. The table has some 2,000,000 clones, about 95% seen once. Sequences were obtained from naive CD8+ T cells sorted from blood. These receptors were collected from a man aged 18 to 29 in good health.

Turning to this clone: This sample includes further DNA sequences coding for the same CDR3. CDR3 in DNA: TGCGCCAGCAGCCAAGCGGCTTCCTCCTACAATGAGCAGTTCTTC. Its protein is CASSQAASSYNEQFF. The chain combines TRBV4-1 with TRBJ2-1; D unresolved. The CDR3 extends over 15 amino acids. CDR1 is MGHRA, CDR2 YSYEKL, per germline. Trimming removed 1 base at V and 0 bases at J, with 7 bases between.

The chain joins TRBV18 to TRBJ2-5; 14 bases align to TRBD2. V gave up 2 bases and J gave up 4 bases; unmatched junction bases: 3. The CDR3 sequence is 16 residues long. Germline CDR1 and CDR2: KGHSH and LQKENI. In DNA form, the CDR3 reads TGTGCCAGCTCACCATTGGGACTAGCGGGAGTAGAGACCCAGTACTTC. It specifies CASSPLGLAGVETQYF.

This rearrangement joins TRBV12-5 to TRBJ2-7; tentatively, D is TRBD1 or TRBD2 (5 bases each). The CDR3 consists of 18 residues. CDR1 and CDR2 (germline): LGHNT, FRNRAP. Trimming removed 1 base from V and 2 bases from J, with 21 bases in between. The DNA for the CDR3 is TGTGCTAGTGGTTTGGACCCTTCCGGGACCCCATTCGCCTACGAGCAGTACTTC. Translating it yields CASGLDPSGTPFAYEQYF.

This chain links TRBV29-1 with TRBJ2-7; no firm D call. The germline V gene encodes CDR1 SQVTM and CDR2 ANQGSEA. This CDR3 spans 13 amino acids. Trimming stripped 4 bases from V and 0 bases from J, with 10 bases between. CDR3 residues: CSVVDRSSYEQYF. CDR3 in DNA: TGCAGCGTTGTGGACCGAAGCTCCTACGAGCAGTACTTC.

In DNA form, the CDR3 reads TGTGCCAGCAGTTGGGGCCATACGGGGGGCCTCCAAGAGACCCAGTACTTC. It specifies CASSWGHTGGLQETQYF. The chain joins TRBV6-4 to TRBJ2-5, with D possibly TRBD2 on 7 matching bases. The CDR3 contains 17 residues. V was trimmed by 5 bases and J by 1 base, leaving 20 bases between them. Per the germline V gene, CDR1 is MRHNA and CDR2 is SNTAGT.

The chain recombines TRBV30 with TRBJ2-3, with 8 bases matching TRBD2. Germline CDR1 GTSNPN, CDR2 SVGIG (reference sequence). After removal of 5 bases from V and 4 bases from J, the junction contained 2 bases not matched to a gene. The CDR3 spans 12 residues. The CDR3 reads CAWLAGPDTQYF. CDR3 DNA sequence: TGTGCCTGGTTAGCGGGGCCAGATACGCAGTATTTT.

With respect to this clone: An end of the junction does not agree with germline; a read error may underlie this. This chain connects TRBV7-7 to TRBJ2-1; 7 bases match TRBD1. This CDR3 has 15 residues. CDR1 is SSHAT, CDR2 FNYEAQ, per germline (reference sequence). The CDR3: CASSPTGTVYNEQFF. CDR3 coding DNA: TGTGCTAGCAGCCCCACCGGGACAGTTTACAATGAGCAGTTCTTC.

The chain combines TRBV7-9 with TRBJ2-2; 9 positions match TRBD2. Trimming removed 1 base from V and 4 bases from J; junction bases left unmatched: 7. Germline values: CDR1 SEHNR, CDR2 FQNEAQ (reference sequence). The CDR3 sequence is 17 residues long. This CDR3 reads CASSLGPSGGLTGELFF. Here the CDR3 DNA reads TGTGCCAGCAGCTTAGGCCCCAGCGGGGGGCTCACCGGGGAGCTGTTTTTT. Variable domain in full (rest from reference TRBV7-9 and TRBJ2-2): DTGVSQNPRHKITKRGQNVTFRCDPISEHNRLYWYRQTLGQGPEFLTYFQNEAQLEKSRLLSDRFSAERPKGSFSTLEIQRTEQGDSAMYLCASSLGPSGGLTGELFFGEGSRLTVL.

V gene TRBV7-3 combines with J gene TRBJ2-3; D uncertain. Trimming pared 0 bases from V and 0 bases from J, leaving 13 bases between. CDR1 SGHTA and CDR2 FQGTGA come from the germline V gene. The CDR3 spans 17 residues. In nucleotides, the CDR3 is TGTGCCAGCAGCTTAACCCCGAACGTAGCAAGCACAGATACGCAGTATTTT. This codes for CASSLTPNVASTDTQYF.

This clone has only one observation. V is TRBV5-4 and J is TRBJ1-1; no reliable D call. Germline CDR1 and CDR2: SGHNT and YYREEE (reference sequence). This CDR3 comprises 14 residues. Trimming removed 3 bases at V and 0 bases at J, with 9 bases between. As DNA, the CDR3 is TGTGCCAGCAGCTGGGGTCCGATGAACACTGAAGCTTTCTTT. Protein product: CASSWGPMNTEAFF.

The gene calls are TRBV5-6 and TRBJ1-6; the match to TRBD1 covers 9 bases. CDR1 is SGHDT and CDR2 is YYEEEE in the germline V gene. J gave up 10 bases and V 3 bases, and 5 bases lay outside the gene matches. The CDR3 loop spans 14 amino acids. CDR3 nucleotide sequence: TGTGCCAGCAGCTCGGACAGGGGAGGATCACCCCTCCACTTT. It codes for CASSSDRGGSPLHF.

The J gene is TRBJ2-1, the V gene TRBV5-1, with TRBD1 matching over 8 bases. The CDR3 is 14 amino acids. Germline loops: CDR1 SGHRS, CDR2 YFSETQ. V trimming: 4 bases; J trimming: 6 bases; junction bases outside the gene matches: 6. This CDR3 reads CASSVSGTGNEQFF. In DNA, the CDR3 is TGCGCCAGCAGCGTTTCCGGGACAGGCAATGAGCAGTTCTTC. The complete variable domain, with remaining parts taken from reference TRBV5-1 and TRBJ2-1, reads KAGVTQTPRYLIKTRGQQVTLSCSPISGHRSVSWYQQTPGQGLQFLFEYFSETQRNKGNFPGRFSGRQFSNSRSEMNVSTLELGDSALYLCASSVSGTGNEQFFGPGTRLTVL.

This rearrangement joins TRBV27 to TRBJ2-6, with D possibly matching TRBD2 (7 bases). The CDR3 runs 16 residues. Germline CDR1 MNHEY, CDR2 SMNVEV (reference sequence). Trimming shortened V by 5 bases and J by 4 bases, and 15 bases separated the two germline ends. CDR3 region: CASSLPGGPGANVLTF. The CDR3, as DNA: TGTGCCAGCAGTCTCCCCGGGGGGCCCGGGGCCAACGTCCTGACTTTC.

In DNA form, the CDR3 reads TGTGCCAGCAGCTTCAGAGGGGGACCCTACAATGAGCAGTTCTTC. Translation gives CASSFRGGPYNEQFF. The gene calls are TRBV5-4 and TRBJ2-1, with D maybe TRBD1 (6 bases). Trimming left V 2 bases short and J 2 bases short, with 11 bases between. The germline CDR1 and CDR2 sequences are SGHNT and YYREEE (reference sequence). CDR3 size: 15 residues.

The V gene is TRBV2, the J gene TRBJ2-6; possibly TRBD1 for D (6 bases). Germline lookup yields CDR1 SNHLY and CDR2 FYNNEI. The CDR3 spans 15 residues. V was cut by 6 bases and J by 0 bases, with 9 bases left in between. This chain's CDR3 is CASRDSLSGANVLTF. The CDR3 DNA is TGTGCCAGCAGGGACAGCCTCTCTGGGGCCAACGTCCTGACTTTC.

This rearrangement joins TRBV30 to TRBJ2-1, with 14 bases identical to TRBD2. The J segment lost 7 bases and the V segment lost 2 bases, leaving 10 bases of the junction unmatched. The CDR3 extends over 17 amino acids. Germline lookup yields CDR1 GTSNPN and CDR2 SVGIG (reference sequence). This chain's CDR3 is CAWSPGLAGDVWNEQFF. Here the CDR3 DNA reads TGTGCCTGGAGTCCGGGACTAGCGGGAGATGTTTGGAATGAGCAGTTCTTC. The full variable domain, its missing parts supplied by reference TRBV30 and TRBJ2-1, is SQTIHQWPATLVQPVGSPLSLECTVEGTSNPNLYWYRQAAGRGLQLLFYSVGIGQISSEVPQNLSASRPQDRQFILSSKKLLLSDSGFYLCAWSPGLAGDVWNEQFFGPGTRLTVL.

The CDR3 nucleotides are TGTGCCTGGAGAAAGGGGGCAGAAGTAGAAGAGACCCAGTACTTC. This codes for CAWRKGAEVEETQYF. V usage is TRBV30 and J usage is TRBJ2-5; 7 bases map to TRBD1. The V gene's germline CDR1 is GTSNPN and CDR2 SVGIG (reference sequence). This CDR3 contains 15 residues. After removal of 3 bases from V and 3 bases from J, the junction contained 10 bases not matched to a gene. The complete variable domain, with remaining parts taken from reference TRBV30 and TRBJ2-5, reads SQTIHQWPATLVQPVGSPLSLECTVEGTSNPNLYWYRQAAGRGLQLLFYSVGIGQISSEVPQNLSASRPQDRQFILSSKKLLLSDSGFYLCAWRKGAEVEETQYFGPGTRLLVL.